This T cell receptor beta chain was documented in a study of T cells in Graves' hyperthyroidism and ophthalmopathy. RNA transcripts yielded amplified TCR beta CDR3 regions. The HTBI primer set drove a first-round RT-PCR of the TCR CDR3. Using its own MiXCR run on the multiplex PCR reads, TCRdb lists one record per CDR3 protein. This table has roughly 240,000 distinct CDR3 sequences, around 15% appearing once. This clonotype was picked up many times. No antigen is known for it. Study-level points and caveats: Ophthalmopathy prediction by the model preceded onset by a median about 6.5 months. Most clonotypes that expanded in the thyroid above 0.001 also showed up in blood.

This CDR3 has 14 amino acids. Looked up from germline, CDR1 is DFQATT and CDR2 is SNEGSKA (reference sequence). V lost 6 bases and J 3 bases, leaving 17 bases between the germline ends. This sequence joins TRBV20-1 and TRBJ1-2, with no clear D. Sequenced input: blood. The source is a woman aged 18-35 years with Graves' ophthalmopathy. CDR3 in DNA: TGCAGTGCATTAGGTGGGTCAAAGGACTATGGCTACACCTTC. Protein sequence: CSALGGSKDYGYTF.